This T cell receptor beta chain was obtained from a study of CXCR3-negative and CXCR3-positive naive CD8 T cells (dated by TCRdb to the late 2010s). About the study as a whole: In total, some 130 million TRB reads were obtained, corresponding to roughly 1.5 +/- 0.3 million reads per library. The diversity and physicochemical repertoire analyses included some 11 donors pooled from two independent experiments. The TRBV-TRBJ cluster analysis covered naive subsets from about five donors and memory cells from 3 donors.

Instrument used: NextSeq 550. The Human TCR Profiling Kit (MiLaboratory) was used to prepare UMI-labeled 5' RACE TRB cDNA libraries. cDNA synthesis used the entire amount of extracted RNA, and PCR amplification then used the entire amount of cDNA produced. The libraries were made side by side, with each library going through the same number of PCR cycles. The authors processed their data as follows. With a minimum of two reads required per UMI, MIGEC and MiXCR pulled out about 52,000 +/- 9,100 unique UMI-labeled TRB cDNA molecules from each library. On average, 40,000 +/- 10,000 functional in-frame TRB CDR3 nucleotide clonotypes lacking stop codons were found per library. After each sample was downsampled to 5000 UMI-labeled TRB molecules, VDJtools was used to calculate diversity metrics such as normalized Shannon-Wiener and Chao1. For the central five CDR3 residues, VDJtools calculated physicochemical properties weighted by clonotype size, namely interaction energy, strength, volume and Kidera factor 4. TCRdb reprocessed the public reads and reports one entry per CDR3 protein sequence, without DNA. None of the V and J calls come from the authors' own analysis; TCRdb made them. The sample table records tens of thousands of distinct CDR3 sequences. About 2.7% of the sample comes from the top ten.

Each CD8+ T cell subset was flow-sorted in triplicate, and some 310,000 cells per subset were placed directly into RLT lysis buffer. To keep memory contaminants out, a stringent definition of naive CD8+ T cells was applied: CD45RO-CCR7+CD27+CD95-. Peripheral blood mononuclear cells were isolated from buffy coats using standard density gradient centrifugation. A FACSAria III was used to flow-sort naive CD8+ T cells into CXCR3-negative and CXCR3-positive populations. Total RNA was extracted from sorted cells with an RNeasy Mini Kit. Notes on this clonotype: Its cognate antigen has yet to be identified.

General findings and caveats noted by the study authors: Because surface CD5, which is linked to self-reactivity in mice, was comparable between the naive subsets, TCR interaction strength was also inferred from TRB CDR3 physicochemical properties. TRBV-TRBJ usage was similar between naive CXCR3-negative and CXCR3-positive cells from the same donor, while memory cells showed distinct patterns. Compared with CXCR3-negative naive cells, CXCR3-positive naive cells had TRB CDR3s with higher hydrophobicity (lower Kidera factor 4), lower energy, and higher strength and volume indices. Comparably high repertoire diversity was found in both naive subsets, whereas much lower repertoire diversity was found in memory CD8+ T cells. Because CXCR3 expression was partially decreased after cryopreservation, freshly isolated PBMCs were used for most assays.

The sequenced sample consisted of naive CXCR3- CD8+ T cells from blood. The cell subset or site tag for this specimen amounts to: CD45RO-CCR7+CD27+CD95- naive CD8+ T cells lacking CXCR3 (TNR3-). The clonotype was recovered from a human donor in good health. Some clones in this sample may be carry-over from other donors' samples.

The CDR3 loop reads CATSDRAQGGYNEQFF. The chain joins TRBV24-1 to TRBJ2-1; as DNA is missing, the TRBD1 call by TCRdb cannot be tested. CDR1 and CDR2, looked up from the germline V gene, are KGHDR and SFDVKD. Reading from cysteine to phenylalanine, the CDR3 counts 16 amino acids. No DNA is given.